The 19 T cell receptor beta chains below come from one sample, sequenced in a study of blood T cell repertoires in COVID-19. Repertoires were generated with immunoSEQ multiplex PCR, while TCRdb's copy carries only in-frame clones and drops some. The repertoire consists of 200,000 or so clones, with around four fifths occurring once and the leading ten covering about 4.6%. Sequencing was performed on PBMCs or T cells enriched from blood (not recorded which). These receptor sequences come from a woman aged 45-59 years who had been exposed to COVID-19.

The chain has TRBV10-1 and TRBJ2-7; 12 bases agree with TRBD2. CDR3 length: 15 residues. Germline V CDR1 and CDR2: WNHNN, SYGVQD (reference sequence). The trim removed 2 bases at V and 3 bases at J, leaving 2 bases unmatched. The CDR3 loop reads CASSEGLAGNYEQYF. DNA of the CDR3: TGCGCCAGCAGTGAGGGACTAGCGGGGAACTACGAGCAGTACTTC.

The chain links TRBV25-1 to TRBJ1-1, with 7 bases that match TRBD1. This CDR3 is 14 amino acids long. After removal of 8 bases from V and 3 bases from J, the junction contained 9 bases not matched to a gene. In germline, CDR1 is MGHDK, CDR2 SYGVNS. CDR3: CASRRQGTDTEAFF. CDR3 coding DNA: TGTGCCAGCCGACGACAGGGTACGGACACTGAAGCTTTCTTT.

This clone was seen only a few times. The rearrangement joins TRBV6-6 to TRBJ1-1; D is possibly TRBD1 (5 bases). CDR1 MNHNY and CDR2 SVGAGI come from the germline V gene (reference sequence). CDR3 length: 16 amino acids. The germline V and J ends were trimmed by 5 bases and 4 bases, with 20 bases remaining between them. The CDR3 loop is CASSQSRGGGITEAFF. The DNA for the CDR3 is TGTGCCAGCAGTCAGTCAAGGGGAGGTGGTATCACTGAAGCTTTCTTT.

The gene calls are TRBV6-2 or TRBV6-3 and TRBJ1-5; TRBD1 matches at 10 bases. Germline V gene sequence: CDR1 MNHEY, CDR2 SVGEGT. V gave up 5 bases and J gave up 6 bases; unmatched junction bases: 7. CDR3 length: 15 amino acids. The CDR3 nucleotides read TGTGCCAGCAGTCGAGGACAGGGGGGTGGTCAGCCCCAGCATTTT. This encodes CASSRGQGGGQPQHF.

The genes are TRBV4-3 and TRBJ1-4, with 7 bases matching TRBD1. With 0 bases clipped from V and 3 bases from J, the junction kept 4 bases outside the gene matches. The germline gives CDR1 LGHNA, CDR2 YSLEER. The CDR3 is 16 amino acids. The CDR3 nucleotides are TGCGCCAGCAGCCAAGATCACAGGGGAGCTAATGAAAAACTGTTTTTT. Translated: CASSQDHRGANEKLFF.

The chain has TRBV19 and TRBJ1-1; TRBD1 matches at 7 bases. Trimming removed 7 bases from V and 8 bases from J; junction bases left unmatched: 10. This CDR3 region has 13 residues. Germline CDR1 and CDR2: LNHDA and SQIVND (reference sequence). In nucleotides, the CDR3 is TGTGCCAGTACCCCAGACAGGGCCCGAGAAGCTTTCTTT. It yields the protein CASTPDRAREAFF.

The chain couples TRBV12-3 or TRBV12-4 to TRBJ2-3; D unresolved. V lost 3 bases to trimming and J lost 3 bases, with 7 bases between them. The CDR3 has 13 residues. The CDR3 DNA follows: TGTGCCAGCAGTTTGGCCGGGACAGATACGCAGTATTTT. This codes for CASSLAGTDTQYF.

V usage is TRBV15 and J usage is TRBJ2-3, with D perhaps matching TRBD1 (6 bases). The germline V gene has CDR1 LNHNV and CDR2 YYDKDF (reference sequence). This CDR3 is 14 amino acids long. The V and J ends lost 8 bases and 6 bases respectively, with 18 bases between them. The CDR3 here is CATGLVGAGDTQYF. CDR3 sequence (DNA): TGTGCCACCGGCTTGGTGGGGGCCGGGGATACGCAGTATTTT.

The chain is built from TRBV6-5 and TRBJ1-2, with TRBD1 as a possible D gene (5 bases). CDR1 is MNHEY, CDR2 SVGAGI, per germline. CDR3 length: 13 amino acids. Trimming took off 6 bases at V and 8 bases at J, with 16 bases between the two ends. In nucleotides, the CDR3 is TGTGCCAGCAGCCCCTTTAGGGGAGGCGGCTACACCTTC. Its protein product is CASSPFRGGGYTF.

The V call is TRBV9, the J call TRBJ1-3; 9 nucleotides agree with TRBD1. The germline V gene encodes CDR1 SGDLS and CDR2 YYNGEE. V lost 3 bases, J lost 0 bases, and 7 bases stayed unmatched. CDR3 length equals 17 residues. CDR3 region: CASSGSGTGYSGNTIYF. The CDR3 DNA sequence: TGTGCCAGCAGCGGATCCGGGACAGGGTACTCTGGAAACACCATATATTTT.

The V call is TRBV7-2, the J call TRBJ2-3, with D possibly TRBD2 on 5 matching bases. The CDR3 has 13 amino acids. Trimming stripped 5 bases from V and 6 bases from J, with 12 bases between. The V gene's germline CDR1 is SGHTA and CDR2 FQGNSA. In DNA form, the CDR3 reads TGTGCCAGCAGCGTACCGATAGCGGATACGCAGTATTTT. Residues: CASSVPIADTQYF.

The CDR3 sequence is CASSLTSGASQETQYF. CDR3 bases: TGTGCCAGCAGCCTGACTAGCGGGGCTTCCCAAGAGACCCAGTACTTC. The chain is built from TRBV7-9 and TRBJ2-5; 11 nucleotides line up with TRBD2. This CDR3 contains 16 residues. The V and J ends lost 5 bases and 1 base, in that order; junction bases with no gene match: 6. Germline V gives CDR1 SEHNR, CDR2 FQNEAQ (reference sequence).

J is TRBJ2-3 and V is TRBV7-2, with 8 bases that match TRBD2. The V segment lost 5 bases and the J segment 4 bases; nucleotides outside the gene matches: 11. Germline lookup yields CDR1 SGHTA and CDR2 FQGNSA. CDR3 length: 16 amino acids. DNA for the CDR3: TGTGCCAGCAGCCCGAGAAGCGGGAGCGTCTCAGATACGCAGTATTTT. This translates into CASSPRSGSVSDTQYF.

This chain connects TRBV30 to TRBJ2-2; TRBD2 agrees at 7 bases. Germline V CDR1 and CDR2: GTSNPN, SVGIG (reference sequence). The V and J ends lost 7 bases and 7 bases, in that order; junction bases with no gene match: 6. The CDR3 contains 12 residues. CDR3 region: CAFSAGFGELFF. DNA for the CDR3: TGTGCCTTTTCAGCGGGGTTCGGGGAGCTGTTTTTT.

This clone has a single count. V and J are TRBV11-2 and TRBJ1-2; TRBD1 aligns across 7 bases. The V gene end was trimmed by 1 base and the J gene end by 7 bases; junction bases not matched to a gene: 6. CDR3 length: 14 residues. Germline V gives CDR1 SGHAT, CDR2 FQNNGV. The CDR3 is CASSLGDRVVGYTF. The CDR3 coding sequence is TGTGCCAGCAGCTTAGGAGACAGGGTCGTTGGCTACACCTTC.

The table lists this clone with a few counts. This chain connects TRBV5-1 to TRBJ2-7, with 8 bases fitting TRBD1. From germline, CDR1 is SGHRS and CDR2 YFSETQ. Unmatched junction bases numbered 16, after V lost 4 bases and J lost 4 bases. The length of the CDR3 is 17 residues. CDR3: CASSHPYGQGLKYEQYF. Here the CDR3 DNA reads TGCGCCAGCAGCCATCCTTACGGACAGGGTCTTAAGTACGAGCAGTACTTC.

The chain has TRBV5-4 and TRBJ1-1; possibly TRBD1 for D (6 bases). This CDR3 is 14 amino acids long. Trimming took off 2 bases at V and 1 base at J, with 9 bases between the two ends. From germline, CDR1 is SGHNT and CDR2 YYREEE (reference sequence). Here the CDR3 reads CASSFGTSNTEAFF. CDR3 sequence (DNA): TGTGCCAGCAGCTTTGGGACATCGAACACTGAAGCTTTCTTT.

In its sample, this clone was seen a few times. The V gene is TRBV3-1 (or the pseudogene TRBV3-2), the J gene TRBJ2-7; TRBD1 might be the D (6 bases). V gave up 5 bases and J gave up 2 bases, with 13 bases separating them. Germline-derived CDR1 and CDR2 are LGHDT and YNNKEL (reference sequence). CDR3 length: 14 residues. CDR3 in DNA: TGTGCCAGCAGCTTTCAGGGGAAACCCTACGAGCAGTACTTC. Translation: CASSFQGKPYEQYF.

The chain couples TRBV7-9 to TRBJ1-1, with TRBD1 identical over 9 bases. Unmatched junction bases numbered 1, after V lost 1 base and J lost 4 bases. Per germline, CDR1 SEHNR and CDR2 FQNEAQ (reference sequence). The CDR3 contains 14 residues. The CDR3: CASSLGTGATEAFF. DNA of the CDR3: TGTGCCAGCAGCTTAGGGACAGGGGCCACTGAAGCTTTCTTT. Looking up the rest from reference TRBV7-9 and TRBJ1-1 gives the full variable domain: DTGVSQNPRHKITKRGQNVTFRCDPISEHNRLYWYRQTLGQGPEFLTYFQNEAQLEKSRLLSDRFSAERPKGSFSTLEIQRTEQGDSAMYLCASSLGTGATEAFFGQGTRLTVV.